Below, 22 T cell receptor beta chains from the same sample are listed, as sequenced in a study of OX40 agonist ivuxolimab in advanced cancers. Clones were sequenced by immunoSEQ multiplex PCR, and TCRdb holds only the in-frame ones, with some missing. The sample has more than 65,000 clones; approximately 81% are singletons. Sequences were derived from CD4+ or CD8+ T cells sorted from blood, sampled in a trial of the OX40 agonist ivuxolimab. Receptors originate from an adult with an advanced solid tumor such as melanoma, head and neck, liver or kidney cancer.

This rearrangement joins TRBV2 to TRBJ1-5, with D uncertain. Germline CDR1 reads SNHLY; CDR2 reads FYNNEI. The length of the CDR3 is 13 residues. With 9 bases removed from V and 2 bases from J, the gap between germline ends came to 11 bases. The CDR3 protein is CASTPSGNQPQHF. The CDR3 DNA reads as TGTGCCAGTACCCCCTCCGGCAATCAGCCCCAGCATTTT.

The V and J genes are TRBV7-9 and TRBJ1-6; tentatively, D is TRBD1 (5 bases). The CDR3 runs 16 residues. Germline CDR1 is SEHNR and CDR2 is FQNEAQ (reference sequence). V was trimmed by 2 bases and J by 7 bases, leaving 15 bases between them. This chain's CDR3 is CASSLWPRAPNSPLHF. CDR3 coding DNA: TGTGCCAGCAGCTTATGGCCCAGGGCTCCCAATTCACCCCTCCACTTT. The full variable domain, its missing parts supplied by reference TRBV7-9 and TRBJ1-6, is DTGVSQNPRHKITKRGQNVTFRCDPISEHNRLYWYRQTLGQGPEFLTYFQNEAQLEKSRLLSDRFSAERPKGSFSTLEIQRTEQGDSAMYLCASSLWPRAPNSPLHFGNGTRLTVT.

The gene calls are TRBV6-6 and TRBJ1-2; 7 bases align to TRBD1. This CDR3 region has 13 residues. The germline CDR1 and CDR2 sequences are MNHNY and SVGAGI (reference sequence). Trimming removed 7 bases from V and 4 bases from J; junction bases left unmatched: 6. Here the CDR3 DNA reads TGTGCCAGCAAAAAGGGGGCGGGCTATGGCTACACCTTC. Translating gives CASKKGAGYGYTF.

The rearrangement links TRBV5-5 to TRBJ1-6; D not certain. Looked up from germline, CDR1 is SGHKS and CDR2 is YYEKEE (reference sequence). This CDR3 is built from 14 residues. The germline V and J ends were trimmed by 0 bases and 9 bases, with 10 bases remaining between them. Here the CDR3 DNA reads TGTGCCAGCAGCTTGGGCGGGGAAGGTTCACCCCTCCACTTT. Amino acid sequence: CASSLGGEGSPLHF.

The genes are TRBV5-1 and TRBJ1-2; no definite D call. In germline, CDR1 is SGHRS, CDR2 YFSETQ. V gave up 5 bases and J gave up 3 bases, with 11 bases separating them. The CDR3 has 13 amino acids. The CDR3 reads CASRTATDYGYTF. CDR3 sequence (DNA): TGCGCCAGCAGAACGGCTACCGACTATGGCTACACCTTC.

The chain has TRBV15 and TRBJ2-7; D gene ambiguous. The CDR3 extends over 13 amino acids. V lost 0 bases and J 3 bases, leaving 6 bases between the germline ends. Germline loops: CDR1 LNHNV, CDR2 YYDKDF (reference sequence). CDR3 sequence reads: CATSRDGFYEQYF. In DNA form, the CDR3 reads TGTGCCACCAGCAGAGATGGGTTCTACGAGCAGTACTTC.

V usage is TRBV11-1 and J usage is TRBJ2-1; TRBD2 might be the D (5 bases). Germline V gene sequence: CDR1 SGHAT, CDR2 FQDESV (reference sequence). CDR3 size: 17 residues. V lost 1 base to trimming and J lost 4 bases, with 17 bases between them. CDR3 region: CASSLESGMSVYNEQFF. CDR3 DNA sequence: TGTGCCAGCAGCTTAGAGTCCGGGATGTCCGTATACAATGAGCAGTTCTTC.

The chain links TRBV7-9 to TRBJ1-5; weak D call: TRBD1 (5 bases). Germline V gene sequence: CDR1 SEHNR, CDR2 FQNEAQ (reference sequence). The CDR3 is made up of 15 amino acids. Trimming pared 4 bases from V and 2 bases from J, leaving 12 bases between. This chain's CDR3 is CASSSPGEGNQPQHF. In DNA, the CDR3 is TGTGCCAGCAGCTCCCCGGGGGAGGGCAATCAGCCCCAGCATTTT.

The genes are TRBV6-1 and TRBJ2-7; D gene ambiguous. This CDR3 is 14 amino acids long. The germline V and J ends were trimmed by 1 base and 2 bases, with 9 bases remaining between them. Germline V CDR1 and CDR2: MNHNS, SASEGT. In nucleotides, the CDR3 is TGTGCCAGCAGTGAAGGGGGATCGGCCTACGAGCAGTACTTC. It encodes CASSEGGSAYEQYF.

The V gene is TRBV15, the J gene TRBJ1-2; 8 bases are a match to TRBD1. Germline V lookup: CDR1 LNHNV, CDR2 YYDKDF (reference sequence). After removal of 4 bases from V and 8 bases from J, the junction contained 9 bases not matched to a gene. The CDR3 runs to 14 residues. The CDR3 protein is CATSIKQGGRGYTF. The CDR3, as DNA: TGTGCCACCAGCATAAAACAGGGGGGACGGGGCTACACCTTC. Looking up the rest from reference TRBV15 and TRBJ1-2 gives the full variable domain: DAMVIQNPRYQVTQFGKPVTLSCSQTLNHNVMYWYQQKSSQAPKLLFHYYDKDFNNEADTPDNFQSRRPNTSFCFLDIRSPGLGDTAMYLCATSIKQGGRGYTFGSGTRLTVV.

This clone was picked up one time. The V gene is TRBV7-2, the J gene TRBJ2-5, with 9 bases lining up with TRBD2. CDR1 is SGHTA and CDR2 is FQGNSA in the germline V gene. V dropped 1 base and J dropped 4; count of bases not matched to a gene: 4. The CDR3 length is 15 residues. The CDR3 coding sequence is TGTGCCAGCAGCTTAGGGGTGCGGGGGGGAGAGACCCAGTACTTC. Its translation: CASSLGVRGGETQYF.

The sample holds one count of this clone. DNA of the CDR3: TGTGCCAGCAGCTTGGGAGGACTCCAGTTAAACTATGGCTACACCTTC. It yields the protein CASSLGGLQLNYGYTF. This chain joins TRBV5-4 and TRBJ1-2; D is ambiguous. The V gene lost 0 bases and the J gene lost 2 bases, with 14 bases spanning the gap. This CDR3 has 16 amino acids. CDR1 and CDR2 (germline): SGHNT, YYREEE (reference sequence).

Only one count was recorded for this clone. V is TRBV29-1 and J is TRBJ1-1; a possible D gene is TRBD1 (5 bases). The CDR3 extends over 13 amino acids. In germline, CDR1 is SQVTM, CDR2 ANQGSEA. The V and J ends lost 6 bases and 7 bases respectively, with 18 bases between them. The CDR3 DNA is TGCAGCGTCCGCGTCCCGGGACTGTTTGAAGCTTTCTTT. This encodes CSVRVPGLFEAFF. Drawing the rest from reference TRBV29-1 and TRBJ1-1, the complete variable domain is SAVISQKPSRDICQRGTSLTIQCQVDSQVTMMFWYRQQPGQSLTLIATANQGSEATYESGFVIDKFPISRPNLTFSTLTVSNMSPEDSSIYLCSVRVPGLFEAFFGQGTRLTVV.

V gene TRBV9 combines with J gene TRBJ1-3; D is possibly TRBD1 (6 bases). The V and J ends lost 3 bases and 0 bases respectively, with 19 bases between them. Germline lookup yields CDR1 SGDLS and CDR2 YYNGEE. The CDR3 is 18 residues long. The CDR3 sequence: CASSDQVMGASSGNTIYF. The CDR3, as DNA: TGTGCCAGCAGCGATCAAGTTATGGGGGCATCCTCTGGAAACACCATATATTTT.

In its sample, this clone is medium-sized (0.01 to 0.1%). The CDR3 here is CASSPGQGKGYTF. For the CDR3, the DNA is TGTGCCAGCAGTCCTGGACAGGGTAAGGGCTACACCTTC. J is TRBJ1-2 and V is TRBV27; 8 nucleotides line up with TRBD1. V lost 5 bases, J lost 8 bases, and 7 bases stayed unmatched. CDR1 MNHEY and CDR2 SMNVEV come from the germline V gene (reference sequence). This CDR3 is built from 13 residues.

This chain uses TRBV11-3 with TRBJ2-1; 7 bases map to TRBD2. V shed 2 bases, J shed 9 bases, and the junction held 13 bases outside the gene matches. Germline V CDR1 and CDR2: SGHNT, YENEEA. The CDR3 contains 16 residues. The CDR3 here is CASSLQLWEGLVEQFF. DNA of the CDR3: TGTGCCAGCAGCTTACAATTGTGGGAGGGCCTAGTTGAGCAGTTCTTC.

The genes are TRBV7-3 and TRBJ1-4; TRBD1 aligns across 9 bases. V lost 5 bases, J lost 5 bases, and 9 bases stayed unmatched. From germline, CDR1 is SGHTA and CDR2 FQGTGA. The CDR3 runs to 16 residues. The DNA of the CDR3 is TGTGCCAGCAGCGACCCGACCGGGACAGGGAATGAAAAACTGTTTTTT. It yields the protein CASSDPTGTGNEKLFF.

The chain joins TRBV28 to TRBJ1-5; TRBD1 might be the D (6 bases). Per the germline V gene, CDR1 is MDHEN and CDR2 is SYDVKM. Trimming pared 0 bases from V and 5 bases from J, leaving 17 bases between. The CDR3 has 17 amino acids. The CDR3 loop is CASSLWGPGGVDQPQHF. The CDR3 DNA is TGTGCCAGCAGTTTATGGGGACCCGGGGGCGTAGATCAGCCCCAGCATTTT.

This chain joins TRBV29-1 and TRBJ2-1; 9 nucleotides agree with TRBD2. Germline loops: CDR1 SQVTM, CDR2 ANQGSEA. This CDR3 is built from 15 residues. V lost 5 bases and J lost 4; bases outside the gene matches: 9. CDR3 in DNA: TGCAGCGTTAAAACAGCCCTAGCGGGGTACAATGAGCAGTTCTTC. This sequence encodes CSVKTALAGYNEQFF.

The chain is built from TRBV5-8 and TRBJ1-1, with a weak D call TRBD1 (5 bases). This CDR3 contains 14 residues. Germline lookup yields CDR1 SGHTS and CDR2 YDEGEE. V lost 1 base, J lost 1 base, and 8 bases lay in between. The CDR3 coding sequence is TGTGCCAGCAGCTTGACCCAGGGGAACACTGAAGCTTTCTTT. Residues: CASSLTQGNTEAFF.

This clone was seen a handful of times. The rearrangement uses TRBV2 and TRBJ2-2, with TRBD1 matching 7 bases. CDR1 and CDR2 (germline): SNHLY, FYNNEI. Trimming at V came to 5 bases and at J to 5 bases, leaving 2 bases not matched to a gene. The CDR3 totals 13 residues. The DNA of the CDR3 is TGTGCCAGCAGTCAACAGGGGACCGGGGAGCTGTTTTTT. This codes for CASSQQGTGELFF.

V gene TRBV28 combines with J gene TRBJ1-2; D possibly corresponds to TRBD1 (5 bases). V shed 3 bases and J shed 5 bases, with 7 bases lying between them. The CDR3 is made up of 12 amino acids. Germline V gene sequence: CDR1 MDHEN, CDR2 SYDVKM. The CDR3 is CASSFKGYGYTF. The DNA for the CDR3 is TGTGCCAGCAGTTTCAAGGGGTATGGCTACACCTTC.